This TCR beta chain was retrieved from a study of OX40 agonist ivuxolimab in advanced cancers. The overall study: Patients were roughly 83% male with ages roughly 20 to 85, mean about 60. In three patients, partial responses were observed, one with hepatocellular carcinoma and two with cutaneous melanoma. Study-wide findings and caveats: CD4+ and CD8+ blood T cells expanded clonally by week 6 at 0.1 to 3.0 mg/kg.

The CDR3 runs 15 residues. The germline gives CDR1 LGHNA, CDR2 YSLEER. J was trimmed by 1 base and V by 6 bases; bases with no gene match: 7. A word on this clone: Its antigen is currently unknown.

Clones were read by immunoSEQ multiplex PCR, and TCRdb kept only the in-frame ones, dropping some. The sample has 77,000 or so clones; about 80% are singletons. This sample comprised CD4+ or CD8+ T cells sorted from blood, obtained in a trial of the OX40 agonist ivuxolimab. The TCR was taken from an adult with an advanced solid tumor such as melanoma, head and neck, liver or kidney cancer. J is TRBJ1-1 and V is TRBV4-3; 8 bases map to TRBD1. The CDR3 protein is CASRLADRGNTEAFF. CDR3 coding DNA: TGCGCCAGCAGACTTGCTGACAGGGGGAACACTGAAGCTTTCTTT.